The entry below describes one T cell receptor beta chain. Antigen: not known. The data are from a study of OX40 agonist ivuxolimab in advanced cancers. The wider study: Administration of intravenous ivuxolimab to patients occurred every 2 weeks at 0.01 to 10 mg/kg.

Exclusion of a patient followed from autoimmune disease history or systemic immunosuppression. Data came from immunoSEQ multiplex PCR; TCRdb stores just in-frame clones and leaves some out. This table holds about 50,000 clones, about 76% found once. Study conclusions and caveats: The specificity for antigen of the expanded peripheral T cells was not determined. Some patients without response likewise showed low normalized clonal expansion.

Germline loops: CDR1 MNHNY, CDR2 SVGAGI (reference sequence). The CDR3 contains 14 residues. Between the trimmed V and J ends, which lost 6 bases and 0 bases, there was a span of 9 bases. The rearrangement uses TRBV6-6 and TRBJ2-1; D is unclear. Here the sequenced sample was CD4+ or CD8+ T cells sorted from blood, taken in a trial of the OX40 agonist ivuxolimab. The clonotype was recovered from an adult with an advanced solid tumor such as melanoma, head and neck, liver or kidney cancer. In DNA, the CDR3 is TGTGCCAGCAGCCCCGGCCCCTCCTACAATGAGCAGTTCTTC. Translated, it gives CASSPGPSYNEQFF.